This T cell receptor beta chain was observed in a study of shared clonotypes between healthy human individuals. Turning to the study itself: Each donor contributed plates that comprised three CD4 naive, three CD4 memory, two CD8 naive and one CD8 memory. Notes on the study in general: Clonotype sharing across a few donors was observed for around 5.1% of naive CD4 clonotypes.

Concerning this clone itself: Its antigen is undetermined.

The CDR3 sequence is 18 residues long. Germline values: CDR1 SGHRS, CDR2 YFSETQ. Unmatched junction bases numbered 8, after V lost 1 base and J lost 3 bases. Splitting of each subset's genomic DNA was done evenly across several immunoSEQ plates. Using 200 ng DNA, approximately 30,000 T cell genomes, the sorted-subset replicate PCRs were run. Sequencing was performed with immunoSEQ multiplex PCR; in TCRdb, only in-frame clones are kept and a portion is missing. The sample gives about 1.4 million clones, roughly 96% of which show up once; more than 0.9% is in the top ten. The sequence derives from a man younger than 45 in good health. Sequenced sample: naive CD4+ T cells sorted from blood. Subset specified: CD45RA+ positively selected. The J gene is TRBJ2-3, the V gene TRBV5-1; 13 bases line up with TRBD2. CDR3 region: CASSLRGLAGAGTDTQYF. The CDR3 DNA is TGCGCCAGCAGCTTGCGCGGACTAGCGGGAGCGGGTACAGATACGCAGTATTTT.